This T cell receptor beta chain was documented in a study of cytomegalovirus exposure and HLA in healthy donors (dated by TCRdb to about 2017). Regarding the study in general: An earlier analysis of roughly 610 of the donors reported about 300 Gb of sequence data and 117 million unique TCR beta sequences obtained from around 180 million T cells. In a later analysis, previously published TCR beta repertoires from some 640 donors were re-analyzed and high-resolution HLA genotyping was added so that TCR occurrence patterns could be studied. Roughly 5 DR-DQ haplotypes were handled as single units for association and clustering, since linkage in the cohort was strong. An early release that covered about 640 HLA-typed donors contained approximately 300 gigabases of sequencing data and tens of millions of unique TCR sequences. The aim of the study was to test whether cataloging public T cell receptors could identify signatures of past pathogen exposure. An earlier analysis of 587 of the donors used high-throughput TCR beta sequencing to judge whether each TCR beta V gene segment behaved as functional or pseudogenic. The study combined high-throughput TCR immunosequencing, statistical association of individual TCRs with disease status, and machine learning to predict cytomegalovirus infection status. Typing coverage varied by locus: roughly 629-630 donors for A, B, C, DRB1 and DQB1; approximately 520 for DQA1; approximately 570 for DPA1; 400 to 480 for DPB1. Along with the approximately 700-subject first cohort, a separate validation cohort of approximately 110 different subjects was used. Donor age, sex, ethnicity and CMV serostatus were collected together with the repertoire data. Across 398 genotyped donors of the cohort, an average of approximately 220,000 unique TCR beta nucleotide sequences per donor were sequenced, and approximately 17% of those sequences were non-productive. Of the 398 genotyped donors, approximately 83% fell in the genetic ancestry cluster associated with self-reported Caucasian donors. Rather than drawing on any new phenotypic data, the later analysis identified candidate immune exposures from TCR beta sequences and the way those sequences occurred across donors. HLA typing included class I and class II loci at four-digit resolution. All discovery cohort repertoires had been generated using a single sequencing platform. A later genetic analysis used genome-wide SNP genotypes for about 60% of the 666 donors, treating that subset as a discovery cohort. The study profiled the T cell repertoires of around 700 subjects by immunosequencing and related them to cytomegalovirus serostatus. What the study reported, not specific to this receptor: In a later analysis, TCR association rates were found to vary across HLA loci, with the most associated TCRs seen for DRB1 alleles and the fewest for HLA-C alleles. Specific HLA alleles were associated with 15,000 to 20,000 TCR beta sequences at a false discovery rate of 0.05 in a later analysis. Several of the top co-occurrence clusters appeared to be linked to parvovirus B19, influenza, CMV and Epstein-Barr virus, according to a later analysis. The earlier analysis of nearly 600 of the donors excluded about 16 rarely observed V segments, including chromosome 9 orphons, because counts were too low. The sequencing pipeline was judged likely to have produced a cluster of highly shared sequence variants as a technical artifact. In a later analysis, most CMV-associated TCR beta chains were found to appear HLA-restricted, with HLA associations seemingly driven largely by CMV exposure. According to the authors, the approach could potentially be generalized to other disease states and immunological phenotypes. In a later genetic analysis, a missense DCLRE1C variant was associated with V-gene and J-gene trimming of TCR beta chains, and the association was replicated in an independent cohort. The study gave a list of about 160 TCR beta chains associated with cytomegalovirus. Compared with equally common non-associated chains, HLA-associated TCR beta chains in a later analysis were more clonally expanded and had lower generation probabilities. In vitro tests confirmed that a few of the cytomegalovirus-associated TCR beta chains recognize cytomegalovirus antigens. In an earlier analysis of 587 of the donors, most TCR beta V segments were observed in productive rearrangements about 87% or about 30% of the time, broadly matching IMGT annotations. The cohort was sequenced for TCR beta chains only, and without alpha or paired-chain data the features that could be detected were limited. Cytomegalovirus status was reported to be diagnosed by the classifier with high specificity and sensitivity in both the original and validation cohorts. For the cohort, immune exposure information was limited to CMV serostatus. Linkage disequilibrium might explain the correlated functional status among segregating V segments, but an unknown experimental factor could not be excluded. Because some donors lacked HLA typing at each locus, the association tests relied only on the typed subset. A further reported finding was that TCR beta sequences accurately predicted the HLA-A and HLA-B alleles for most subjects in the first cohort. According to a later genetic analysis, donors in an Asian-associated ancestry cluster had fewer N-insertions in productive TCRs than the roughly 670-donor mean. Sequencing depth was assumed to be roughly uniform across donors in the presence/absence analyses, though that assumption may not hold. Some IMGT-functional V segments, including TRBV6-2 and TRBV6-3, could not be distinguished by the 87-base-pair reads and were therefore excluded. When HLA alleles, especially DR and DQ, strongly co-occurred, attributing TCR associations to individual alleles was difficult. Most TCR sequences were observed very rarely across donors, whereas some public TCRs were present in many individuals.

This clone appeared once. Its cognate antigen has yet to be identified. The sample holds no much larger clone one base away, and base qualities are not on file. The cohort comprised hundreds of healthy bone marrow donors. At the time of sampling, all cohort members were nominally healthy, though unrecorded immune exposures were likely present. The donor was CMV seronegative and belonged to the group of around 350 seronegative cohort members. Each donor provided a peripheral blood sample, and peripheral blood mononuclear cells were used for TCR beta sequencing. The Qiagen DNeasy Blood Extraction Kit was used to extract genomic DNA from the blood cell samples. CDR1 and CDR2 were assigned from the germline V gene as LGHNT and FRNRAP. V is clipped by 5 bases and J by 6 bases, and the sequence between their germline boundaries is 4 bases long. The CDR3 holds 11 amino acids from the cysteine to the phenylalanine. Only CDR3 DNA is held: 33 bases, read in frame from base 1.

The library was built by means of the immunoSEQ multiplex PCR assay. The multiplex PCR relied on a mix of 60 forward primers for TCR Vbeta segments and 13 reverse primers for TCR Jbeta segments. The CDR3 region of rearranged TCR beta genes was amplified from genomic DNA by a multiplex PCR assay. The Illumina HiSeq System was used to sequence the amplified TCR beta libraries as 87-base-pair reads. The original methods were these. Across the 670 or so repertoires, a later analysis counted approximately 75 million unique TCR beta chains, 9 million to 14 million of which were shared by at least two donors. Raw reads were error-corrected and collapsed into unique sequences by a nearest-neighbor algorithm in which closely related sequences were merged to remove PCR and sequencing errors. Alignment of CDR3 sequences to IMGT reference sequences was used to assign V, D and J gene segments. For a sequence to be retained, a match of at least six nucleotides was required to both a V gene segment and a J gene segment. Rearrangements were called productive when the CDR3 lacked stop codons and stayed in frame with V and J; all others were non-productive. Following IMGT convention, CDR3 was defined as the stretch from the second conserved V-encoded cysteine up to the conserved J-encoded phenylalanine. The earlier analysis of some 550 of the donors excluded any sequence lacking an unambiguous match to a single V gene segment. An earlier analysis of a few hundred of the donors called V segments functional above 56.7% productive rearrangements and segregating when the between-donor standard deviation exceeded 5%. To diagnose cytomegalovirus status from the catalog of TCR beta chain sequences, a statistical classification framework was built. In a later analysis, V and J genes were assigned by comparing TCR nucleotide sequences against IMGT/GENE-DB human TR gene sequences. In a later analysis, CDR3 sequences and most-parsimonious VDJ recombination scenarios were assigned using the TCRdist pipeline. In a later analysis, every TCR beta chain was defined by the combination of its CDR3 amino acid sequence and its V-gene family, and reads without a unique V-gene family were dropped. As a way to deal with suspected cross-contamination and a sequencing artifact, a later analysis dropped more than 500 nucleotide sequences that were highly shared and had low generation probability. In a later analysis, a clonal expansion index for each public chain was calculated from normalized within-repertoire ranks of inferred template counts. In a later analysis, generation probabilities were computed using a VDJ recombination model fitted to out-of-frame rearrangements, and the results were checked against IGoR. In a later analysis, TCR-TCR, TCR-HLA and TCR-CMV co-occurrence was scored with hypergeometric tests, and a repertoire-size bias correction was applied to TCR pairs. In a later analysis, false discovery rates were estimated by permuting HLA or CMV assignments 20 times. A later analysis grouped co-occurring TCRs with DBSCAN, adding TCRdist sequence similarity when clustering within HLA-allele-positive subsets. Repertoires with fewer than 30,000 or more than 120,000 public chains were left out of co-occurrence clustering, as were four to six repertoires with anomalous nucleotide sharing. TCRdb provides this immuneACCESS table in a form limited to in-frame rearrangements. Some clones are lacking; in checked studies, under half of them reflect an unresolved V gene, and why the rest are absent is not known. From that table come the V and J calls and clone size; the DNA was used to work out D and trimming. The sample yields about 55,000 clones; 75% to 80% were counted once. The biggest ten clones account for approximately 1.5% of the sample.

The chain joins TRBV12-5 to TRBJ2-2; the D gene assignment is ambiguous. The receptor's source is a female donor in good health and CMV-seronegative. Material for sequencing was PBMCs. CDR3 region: CASGGPGELFF. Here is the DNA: TGTGCTAGTGGTGGCCCCGGGGAGCTGTTTTTT. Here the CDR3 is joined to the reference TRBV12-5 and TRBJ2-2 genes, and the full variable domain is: DARVTQTPRHKVTEMGQEVTMRCQPILGHNTVFWYRQTMMQGLELLAYFRNRAPLDDSGMPKDRFSAEMPDATLATLKIQPSEPRDSAVYFCASGGPGELFFGEGSRLTVL.